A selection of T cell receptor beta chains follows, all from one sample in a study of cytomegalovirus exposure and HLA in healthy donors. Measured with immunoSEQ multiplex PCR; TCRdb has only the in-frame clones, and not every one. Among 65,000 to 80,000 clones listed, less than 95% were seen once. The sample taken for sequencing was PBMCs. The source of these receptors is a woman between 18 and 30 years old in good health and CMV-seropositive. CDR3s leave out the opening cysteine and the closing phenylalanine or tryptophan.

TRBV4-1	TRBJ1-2	ASSQGIPIANGYT
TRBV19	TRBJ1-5	ASSPGPTQPQH
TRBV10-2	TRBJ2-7	ASRPPGQPGEQY
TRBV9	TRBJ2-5	ASSVGAASGQGVVETQY
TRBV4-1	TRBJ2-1	ASSQVFRDEQF
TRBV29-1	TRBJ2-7	SVVEGPYEQY
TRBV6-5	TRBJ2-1	ASRYGSSYNEQF
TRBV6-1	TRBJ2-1	ASSEEGSGSATYNEQF
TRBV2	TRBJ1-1	ASSERGGRNTEAF
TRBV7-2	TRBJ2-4	ASSSLLAGGPDIQY
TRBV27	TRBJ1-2	ASSLSGAGGALGGYT
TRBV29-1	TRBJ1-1	SVGQRNTEAF
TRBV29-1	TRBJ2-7	SVAGSGEQY
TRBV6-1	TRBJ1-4	ASSLEGGEGEKLF
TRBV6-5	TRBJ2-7	ASSYLSSYEQY
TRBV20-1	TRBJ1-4	SVGGTEKLF
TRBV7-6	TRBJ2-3	ASSLEAPRLDTQY
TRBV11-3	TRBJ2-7	ASSQVTQGAYEQY
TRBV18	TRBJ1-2	ASSPGQGARANYGYT
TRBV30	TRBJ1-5	AWSTASLNQPQH
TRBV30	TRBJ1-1	AWNVGAAEAF
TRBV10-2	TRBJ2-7	ASSESVEQY
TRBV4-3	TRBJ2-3	ASSQDLSGRGNTQY
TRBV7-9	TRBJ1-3	ASSRTGPGNTIY
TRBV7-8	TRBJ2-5	ASSLALIGGDRGQETQY
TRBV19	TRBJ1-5	ASSIAAGGDQPQH
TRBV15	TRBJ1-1	ATSRGSSLGSAEAF
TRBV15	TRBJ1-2	ATSSPTGAYYGYT
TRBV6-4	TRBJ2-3	ASSEDRDPKTQY
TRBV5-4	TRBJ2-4	ASSFVPGGGNIQY
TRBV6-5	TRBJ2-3	ASSLLAGGPDTQY
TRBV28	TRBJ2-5	ASTLEGRAQY
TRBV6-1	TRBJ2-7	ASSEVAHLGQY
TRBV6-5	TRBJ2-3	ASSYKGQGVTDTQY
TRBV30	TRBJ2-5	AWSVPTKLRQETQY
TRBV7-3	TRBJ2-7	ASSFGRSYEQY
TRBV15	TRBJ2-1	ATSRGRETYNEQF
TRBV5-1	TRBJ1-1	ASSFRDRGEAF
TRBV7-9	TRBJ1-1	ASSLRSTEAF
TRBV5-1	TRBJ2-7	ASTAEGNSYEQY
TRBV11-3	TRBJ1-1	ASSLGRANTEAF
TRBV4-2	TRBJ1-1	ASSQRWGGDTEAF
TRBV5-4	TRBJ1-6	ASSSRRDSPLH
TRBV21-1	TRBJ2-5	ASSKAQGKETQY
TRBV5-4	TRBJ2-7	ASSPGPGTSGLEQY
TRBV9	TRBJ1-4	ASSAGQGNEKLF
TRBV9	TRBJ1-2	ASSVGTGSYGYT
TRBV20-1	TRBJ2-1	CGFSYNEQF
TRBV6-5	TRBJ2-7	ASSYSTGSSYEQY
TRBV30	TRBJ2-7	AWSGPQGHEQY
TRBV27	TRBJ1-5	ASTTRTGVQPQH
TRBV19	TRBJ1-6	ASSIDRTGVRSPLH
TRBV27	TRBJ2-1	ASRLGTSGRGEQF